This T cell receptor (beta chain) was obtained from a study of Ad26.COV2.S vaccination and SARS-CoV-2 variants. For the study at large: Recipients of Ad26.COV2.S got it intramuscularly, once or twice 56 days apart.

Specified treatment: around 19 received Ad26.COV2.S at low or high dose, single or two shots; five or six received placebo; per-sample allocation not given. Sampling was performed 63 days after the first vaccine or placebo injection. The assay was immunoSEQ multiplex PCR, and TCRdb's table has in-frame clones only and misses some. Of hundreds of thousands of clones listed, roughly 90% were seen once; the top ten hold about 1.5%. General study findings and limits: Vaccine recipients surpassed placebo recipients in spike-specific TCR breadth. Quantification of TCR breadth and depth may have yielded underestimates of total T cell responses.

Germline assignment: CDR1 SGHNT and CDR2 YYREEE (reference sequence). V was clipped by 0 bases and J by 3 bases, with 9 bases between them. This CDR3 comprises 14 residues. Notes on this clone: Its antigen is not identified.

The V call is TRBV5-4, the J call TRBJ1-1; the D gene is possibly TRBD1 (5 bases). The TCR was taken from a person aged 18-65 years who received the Ad26.COV2.S COVID-19 vaccine or a placebo. The source material was peripheral blood, sampled in a trial of Ad26.COV2.S vaccine versus placebo. CDR3 in amino acids: CASSLGGRDTEAFF. CDR3 nucleotides: TGTGCCAGCAGCTTGGGGGGCCGGGACACTGAAGCTTTCTTT.